A selection of T cell receptor beta chains follows, all from one sample in a study of Ad26.COV2.S vaccination and SARS-CoV-2 variants. Here immunoSEQ multiplex PCR was the method, and the copy in TCRdb shows in-frame clones only, minus some. This sample has some 320,000 clones; roughly 84% occur once, and the top ten carry 1.9%. Source: peripheral blood, taken in a trial of Ad26.COV2.S vaccine versus placebo. All receptors come from a person between 18 and 65 years old who received the Ad26.COV2.S COVID-19 vaccine or a placebo. CDR3s include the opening cysteine and the closing phenylalanine or tryptophan.

cdr3_aa j_call v_call
CASSTGFGREQYF TRBJ2-7 TRBV6-5
CASSYSQGRFHYGYTF TRBJ1-2 TRBV6-5
CASSKLLGQGPLAGNTIYF TRBJ1-3 TRBV18
CASTPGAPSTGELFF TRBJ2-2 TRBV19
CAWSVPTGLFTEAFF TRBJ1-1 TRBV30
CALPIDQPLRGYTF TRBJ1-2 TRBV30
CASSLSRTGAGNTEAFF TRBJ1-1 TRBV27
CASSVIPGQGTNSPLHF TRBJ1-6 TRBV2
CASSQDRNSRGGTQYF TRBJ2-3 TRBV3-1/TRBV3-2
CASSARQGAGANVLTF TRBJ2-6 TRBV18
CASSGDKDYGYTF TRBJ1-2 TRBV18
CASSVGAGMNTEAFF TRBJ1-1 TRBV9
CSKWGGAEAFF TRBJ1-1 TRBV20-1
CASSDPRTGASRGNQPQHF TRBJ1-5 TRBV6-1
CASSLAQRGTDTQYF TRBJ2-3 TRBV7-2
CASSETDPGKTEAFF TRBJ1-1 TRBV6-1
CASSVEASGELFF TRBJ2-2 TRBV9
CASSERGPPTTFF TRBJ1-1 TRBV2
CASSLQGSDTQYF TRBJ2-3 TRBV18
CASSFWVEAGELFF TRBJ2-2 TRBV5-8
CASSQSSIYGYTF TRBJ1-2 TRBV3-1/TRBV3-2
CASSVGTGQVPEAFF TRBJ1-1 TRBV9
CASSQITGTTEAFF TRBJ1-1 TRBV3-1/TRBV3-2
CAISPSERGEKLFF TRBJ1-4 TRBV10-3
CASSELGAGRSYNEQFF TRBJ2-1 TRBV25-1
CASSLVSSAASPLHF TRBJ1-6 TRBV7-2
CASSSGGDRQFF TRBJ2-1 TRBV27
CASRHIQGTSGGMGEQFF TRBJ2-1 TRBV11-2